The text below deals with one T cell receptor beta chain. Cohorts were based on clinical histories the participants reported. The sample belongs to a study of blood T cell repertoires in COVID-19. For the study at large: Donors in the United States, Italy and Spain gave samples during acute or convalescent COVID-19. The analysed material was cDNA or gDNA that came from T cells, B-cell-depleted T cells, or PBMCs.

The data were produced by immunoSEQ multiplex PCR, yet TCRdb's version contains in-frame clones alone and is incomplete. The sample has approximately 310,000 clones; approximately 81% are singletons. The CDR3 runs 15 residues. The V gene lost 1 base and the J gene lost 10 bases, with 17 bases spanning the gap. Germline V gene lookup returns CDR1 LGHNA and CDR2 YNFKEQ. Sequencing used PBMCs or T cells enriched from blood (not recorded which). This chain uses TRBV4-2 with TRBJ2-1; D remains unclear. This TCR derives from a woman aged 30 to 39 who had been exposed to COVID-19. The CDR3 loop is CASSQASQAATEQFF. For the CDR3, the DNA is TGTGCCAGCAGCCAAGCTTCTCAGGCAGCCACCGAGCAGTTCTTC.